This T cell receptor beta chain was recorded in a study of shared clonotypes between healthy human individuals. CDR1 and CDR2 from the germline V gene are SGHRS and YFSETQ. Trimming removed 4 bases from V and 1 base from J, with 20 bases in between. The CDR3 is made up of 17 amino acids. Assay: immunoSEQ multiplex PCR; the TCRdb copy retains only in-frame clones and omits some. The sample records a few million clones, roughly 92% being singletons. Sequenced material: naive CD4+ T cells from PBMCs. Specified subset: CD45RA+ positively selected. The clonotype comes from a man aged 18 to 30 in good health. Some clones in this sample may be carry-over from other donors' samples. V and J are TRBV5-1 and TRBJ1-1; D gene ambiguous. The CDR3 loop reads CASSHAYPGSGNTEAFF. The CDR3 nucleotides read TGCGCCAGCAGCCATGCCTACCCGGGGTCGGGGAACACTGAAGCTTTCTTT.